This T cell receptor beta chain stems from a study of T cell changes during pregnancy in multiple sclerosis. The assay was immunoSEQ multiplex PCR, and TCRdb's table has in-frame clones only and misses some. The table has around 62,000 clones, about nine tenths seen once. The receptor was derived from a female donor with multiple sclerosis, enrolled in a pregnancy study. Sequences were derived from peripheral blood, sampled in the third trimester of pregnancy.

The CDR3 region has the DNA TGCGCCAGCAGCCCGGGACAGGGAAACTCGAATCAGCCCCAGCATTTT. Translating gives CASSPGQGNSNQPQHF. This chain connects TRBV5-1 to TRBJ1-5, with 9 bases identical to TRBD1. Germline V lookup: CDR1 SGHRS, CDR2 YFSETQ. This CDR3 has 16 amino acids. With 4 bases clipped from V and 4 bases from J, the junction kept 9 bases outside the gene matches.